Listed below are T cell receptor beta chains from one sample, sequenced in a study of beta chain features in type 1 diabetes. TCRdb's table, derived via immunoSEQ multiplex PCR, lists solely in-frame clones and lacks some. The repertoire holds nearly 700,000 clones, with about an eighth as singletons. Material: naive CD4+ T cells from blood. These receptor sequences come from a man younger than 35 with type 1 diabetes. CDR3s include the opening cysteine and the closing phenylalanine or tryptophan. Each record gives: clone size, J gene, D gene, V gene, CDR3 DNA, CDR3 protein. D genes are given only for firm matches. The size of a clone is reported for some rows only, either as once, few or many, or as a class for expanded clones.

.	TRBJ2-5	TRBD1	TRBV28	TGTGCCAGCAGGACAGGGGGGGTAAGGGAAGCGGAGACCCAGTACTTC	CASRTGGVREAETQYF
.	TRBJ2-1	.	TRBV15	TGTGCCACCAGTGGGACCTGGGACAATGAGCAGTTCTTC	CATSGTWDNEQFF
.	TRBJ1-2	.	TRBV25-1	TGTGCCAGCAGTGAAACGGTGGGCTATGGCTACACCTTC	CASSETVGYGYTF
few	TRBJ2-3	.	TRBV10-3	TGTGCCATCACAAGGCTAGGAGGAGATACGCAGTATTTT	CAITRLGGDTQYF
few	TRBJ2-4	TRBD1	TRBV7-2	TGTGCCAGCAGCTTCGTCGGGACAGGGCTCTCTGGAAACATTCAGTACTTC	CASSFVGTGLSGNIQYF
few	TRBJ2-1	.	TRBV6-5	TGTGCCAGCAGTTACGACAGCTACAATGAGCAGTTCTTC	CASSYDSYNEQFF
.	TRBJ2-1	TRBD1	TRBV7-6	TGTGCCAGCAGCTCCCCAACCGGGACAGAGTCCTACAATGAGCAGTTCTTC	CASSSPTGTESYNEQFF
few	TRBJ2-1	.	TRBV5-6	TGTGCCAGCAGCTTAGGGAATGAGCAGTTCTTC	CASSLGNEQFF
.	TRBJ1-2	.	TRBV7-2	TGTGCCAGCAGCCCGGCCGGTTCTTTGGACTATGGCTACACCTTC	CASSPAGSLDYGYTF
.	TRBJ2-1	TRBD1	TRBV29-1	TGCAGCGCGACAGGGGCCTCCTACAATGAGCAGTTCTTC	CSATGASYNEQFF
.	TRBJ1-2	.	TRBV19	TGTGCCAGTAGGACGATCGATGGCTACACCTTC	CASRTIDGYTF
few	TRBJ2-7	TRBD2	TRBV6-5	TGTGCCAGCAGTTACTCTTGGGGAGGGTCCTACGAGCAGTACTTC	CASSYSWGGSYEQYF
.	TRBJ2-3	.	TRBV30	TGTGCCTGGAGTGTCTTCGGAGGCACAGATACGCAGTATTTT	CAWSVFGGTDTQYF
once	TRBJ1-5	.	TRBV6-5	TGTGCCAGCAGTCTCGAAGGGAGCAATCAGCCCCAGCATTTT	CASSLEGSNQPQHF
few	TRBJ1-5	.	TRBV6-5	TGTGCCAGCACCCAAAGGACCAAGCCCCAGCATTTT	CASTQRTKPQHF
few	TRBJ1-2	.	TRBV7-9	TGTGCCAGCAGCTTAGGCGATAGCCCAGGGGCTAACTATGGCTACACCTTC	CASSLGDSPGANYGYTF
few	TRBJ1-4	.	TRBV7-2	TGTGCCAGCAGCACGGTCCTTAATGAAAAACTGTTTTTT	CASSTVLNEKLFF
few	TRBJ1-2	.	TRBV30	TGTGCCTGGAGACAAGGGTACTATGGCTACACCTTC	CAWRQGYYGYTF
.	TRBJ2-3	.	TRBV9	TGTGCCAGCAGCGTAGGGATCTTTCCTAGCACAGATACGCAGTATTTT	CASSVGIFPSTDTQYF
few	TRBJ1-2	TRBD1	TRBV30	TGTGCCTGGATAGCCGGGACAGGGGATTATGGCTACACCTTC	CAWIAGTGDYGYTF
few	TRBJ2-3	TRBD2	TRBV30	TGTGCCTGGAAGTTGGGACTAGCGGGGGACGCAGATACGCAGTATTTT	CAWKLGLAGDADTQYF
few	TRBJ2-2	.	TRBV27	TGTGCCAGCAGTTTAGCGAGGACCGGGGAGCTGTTTTTT	CASSLARTGELFF
few	TRBJ1-5	.	TRBV7-9	TGTGCCAGCAGCGCCCGAGACAGCGGAGATATTAGCAATCAGCCCCAGCATTTT	CASSARDSGDISNQPQHF
few	TRBJ2-7	.	TRBV10-3	TGTGCCTGTGGAGCCAACTACGAGCAGTACTTC	CACGANYEQYF
.	TRBJ2-5	TRBD1	TRBV28	TGTGCCAGCAGTTTTTTGCAGGGGGCGAGGGAGACCCAGTACTTC	CASSFLQGARETQYF
.	TRBJ1-2	.	TRBV28	TGTGCCAGCAGTCTCACAGGGTATGGCTACACCTTC	CASSLTGYGYTF